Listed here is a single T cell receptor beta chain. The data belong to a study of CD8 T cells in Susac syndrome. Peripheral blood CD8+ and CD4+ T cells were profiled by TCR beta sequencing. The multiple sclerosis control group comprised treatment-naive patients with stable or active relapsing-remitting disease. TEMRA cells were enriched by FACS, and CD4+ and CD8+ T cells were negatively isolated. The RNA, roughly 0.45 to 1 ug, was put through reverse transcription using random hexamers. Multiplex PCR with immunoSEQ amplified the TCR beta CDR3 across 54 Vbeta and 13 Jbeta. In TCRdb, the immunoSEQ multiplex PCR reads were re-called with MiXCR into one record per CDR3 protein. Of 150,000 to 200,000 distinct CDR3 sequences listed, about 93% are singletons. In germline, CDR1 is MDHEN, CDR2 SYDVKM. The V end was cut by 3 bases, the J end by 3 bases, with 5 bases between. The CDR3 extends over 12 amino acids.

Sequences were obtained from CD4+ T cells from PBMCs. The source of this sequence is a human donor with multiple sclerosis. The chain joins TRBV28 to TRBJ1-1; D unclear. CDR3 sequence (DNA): TGTGCCAGCAGTTTGGGCTACACTGAAGCTTTCTTT. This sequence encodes CASSLGYTEAFF.